This TCR beta chain appears in the sequencing data of a study of T cells in Graves' hyperthyroidism and ophthalmopathy. Exclusion followed for patients with uncontrolled infection, other autoimmune disease, pregnancy or lactation. CDR3 length: 12 residues. V dropped 2 bases and J dropped 7 bases, with 6 bases sitting between them. From RNA transcripts, TCR beta CDR3 regions were amplified. Initially, a first-round RT-PCR of the TCR CDR3 employed the HTBI primer set. One entry per CDR3 protein results from TCRdb running MiXCR on the multiplex PCR reads. The sample yields around 340,000 distinct CDR3 sequences, 14% seen once. This clonotype occurred many times.

The rearrangement links TRBV12-3 or TRBV12-4 to TRBJ2-1; D ambiguous. This receptor was obtained from a woman in her twenties or thirties with Graves' hyperthyroidism. The sequencing input was blood. The DNA for the CDR3 is TGTGCCAGCAGTTTAACTGTTAATGAGCAGTTCTTC. Its protein is CASSLTVNEQFF.